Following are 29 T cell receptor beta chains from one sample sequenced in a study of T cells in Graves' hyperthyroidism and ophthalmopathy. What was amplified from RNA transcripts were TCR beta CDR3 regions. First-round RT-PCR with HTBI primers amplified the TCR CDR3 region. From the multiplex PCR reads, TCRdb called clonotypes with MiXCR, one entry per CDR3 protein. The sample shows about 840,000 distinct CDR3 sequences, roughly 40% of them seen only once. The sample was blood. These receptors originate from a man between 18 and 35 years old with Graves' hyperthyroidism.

The CDR3 region is CASTLQAGTGTYEQYF. Here the CDR3 DNA reads TGCGCCAGCACCTTACAGGCTGGGACAGGGACCTACGAGCAGTACTTC. This chain links TRBV5-1 with TRBJ2-7; 9 bases are a match to TRBD1. The CDR3 consists of 16 residues. V lost 6 bases to trimming and J lost 2 bases; unmatched junction nucleotides: 12. Germline V gene data show CDR1 as SGHRS and CDR2 as YFSETQ.

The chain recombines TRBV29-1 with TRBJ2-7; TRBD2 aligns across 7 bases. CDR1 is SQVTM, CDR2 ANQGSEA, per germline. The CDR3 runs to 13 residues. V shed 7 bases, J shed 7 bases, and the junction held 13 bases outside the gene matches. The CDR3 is CSAALGAGEEQYF. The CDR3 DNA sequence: TGCAGCGCCGCCCTCGGGGCGGGAGAGGAGCAGTACTTC.

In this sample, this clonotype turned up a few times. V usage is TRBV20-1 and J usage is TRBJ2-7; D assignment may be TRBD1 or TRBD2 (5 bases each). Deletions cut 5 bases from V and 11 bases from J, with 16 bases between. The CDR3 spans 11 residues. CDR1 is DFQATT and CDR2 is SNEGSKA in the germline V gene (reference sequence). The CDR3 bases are TGCAGTGCTGTCCGGGACGGAGAGAAGTACTTC. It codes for CSAVRDGEKYF.

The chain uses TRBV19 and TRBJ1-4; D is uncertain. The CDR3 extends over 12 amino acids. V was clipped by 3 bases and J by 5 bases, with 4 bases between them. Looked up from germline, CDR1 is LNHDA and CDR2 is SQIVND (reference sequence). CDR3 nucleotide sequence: TGTGCCAGTAGTATGGGGAATGAAAAACTGTTTTTT. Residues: CASSMGNEKLFF.

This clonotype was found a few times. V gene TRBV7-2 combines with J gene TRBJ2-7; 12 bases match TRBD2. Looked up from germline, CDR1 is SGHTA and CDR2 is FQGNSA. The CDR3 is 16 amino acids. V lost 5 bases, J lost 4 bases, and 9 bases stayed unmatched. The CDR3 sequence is CASSRSTGTSGYEQYF. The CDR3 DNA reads TGTGCCAGCAGCCGATCGACCGGGACTAGCGGGTACGAGCAGTACTTC. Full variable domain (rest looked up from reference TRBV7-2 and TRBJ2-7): GAGVSQSPSNKVTEKGKDVELRCDPISGHTALYWYRQSLGQGLEFLIYFQGNSAPDKSGLPSDRFSAERTGGSVSTLTIQRTQQEDSAVYLCASSRSTGTSGYEQYFGPGTRLTVT.

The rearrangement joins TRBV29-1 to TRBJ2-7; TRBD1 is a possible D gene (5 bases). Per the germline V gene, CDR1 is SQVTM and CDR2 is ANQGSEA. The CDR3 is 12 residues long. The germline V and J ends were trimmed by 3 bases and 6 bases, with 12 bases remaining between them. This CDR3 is CSVDDSLGEQYF. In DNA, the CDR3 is TGCAGCGTTGACGACAGCCTAGGCGAGCAGTACTTC.

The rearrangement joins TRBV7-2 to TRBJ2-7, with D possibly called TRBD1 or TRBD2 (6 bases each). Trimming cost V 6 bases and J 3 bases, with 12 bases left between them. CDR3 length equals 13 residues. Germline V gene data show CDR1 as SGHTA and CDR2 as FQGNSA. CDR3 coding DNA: TGTGCCAGCAGAAATGAGGGGGGCTACGAGCAGTACTTC. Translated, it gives CASRNEGGYEQYF. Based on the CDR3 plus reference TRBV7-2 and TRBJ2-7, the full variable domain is GAGVSQSPSNKVTEKGKDVELRCDPISGHTALYWYRQSLGQGLEFLIYFQGNSAPDKSGLPSDRFSAERTGGSVSTLTIQRTQQEDSAVYLCASRNEGGYEQYFGPGTRLTVT.

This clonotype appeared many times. CDR3 nucleotides: TGCAGCGTTACCCCCCCGGCGGTAGCTAACACTGAAGCTTTCTTT. Residues: CSVTPPAVANTEAFF. V gene TRBV29-1 combines with J gene TRBJ1-1; D remains ambiguous. V was shortened by 5 bases and J by 2 bases, with 18 bases between the two germline ends. This CDR3 comprises 15 residues. In germline, CDR1 is SQVTM, CDR2 ANQGSEA.

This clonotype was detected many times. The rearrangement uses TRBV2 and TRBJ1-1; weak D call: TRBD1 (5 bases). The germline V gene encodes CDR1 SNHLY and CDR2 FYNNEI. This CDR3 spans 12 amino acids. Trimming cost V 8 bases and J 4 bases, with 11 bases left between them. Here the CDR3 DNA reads TGTGCCAGCCTAGAGGGGATCACTGAAGCTTTCTTT. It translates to CASLEGITEAFF.

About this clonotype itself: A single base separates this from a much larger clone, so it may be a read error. The CDR3 here is CASSEGAPSTGELFF. In DNA, the CDR3 is TGTGCCAGCAGTGAAGGCGCCCCGAGCACCGGGGAGCTGTTTTTT. The V gene is TRBV2, the J gene TRBJ2-2; the D is unclear. Germline loops: CDR1 SNHLY, CDR2 FYNNEI. This CDR3 region has 15 residues. Trimming shortened V by 1 base and J by 4 bases, and 10 bases separated the two germline ends.

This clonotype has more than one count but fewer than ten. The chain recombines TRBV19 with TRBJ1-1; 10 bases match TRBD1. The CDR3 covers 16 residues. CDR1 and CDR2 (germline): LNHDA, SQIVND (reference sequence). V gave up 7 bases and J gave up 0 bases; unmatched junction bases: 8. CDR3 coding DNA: TGTGCCAGTATCCCGACCGGGACAGGGGTGAACACTGAAGCTTTCTTT. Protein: CASIPTGTGVNTEAFF.

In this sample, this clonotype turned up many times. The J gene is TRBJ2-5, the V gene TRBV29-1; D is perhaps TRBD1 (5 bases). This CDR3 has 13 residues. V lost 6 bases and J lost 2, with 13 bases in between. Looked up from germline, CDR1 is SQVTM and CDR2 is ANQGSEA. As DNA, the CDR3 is TGCAGCGTAGGGGTTTGGTTGCAAGAGACCCAGTACTTC. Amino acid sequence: CSVGVWLQETQYF. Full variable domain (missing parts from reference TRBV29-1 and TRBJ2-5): SAVISQKPSRDICQRGTSLTIQCQVDSQVTMMFWYRQQPGQSLTLIATANQGSEATYESGFVIDKFPISRPNLTFSTLTVSNMSPEDSSIYLCSVGVWLQETQYFGPGTRLLVL.

CDR3 protein: CASAPGLRLRNTEAFF. As DNA, the CDR3 is TGTGCCAGCGCCCCGGGACTTAGGCTGAGGAACACTGAAGCTTTCTTT. The chain recombines TRBV19 with TRBJ1-1, with D perhaps matching TRBD1 (5 bases). V was pared by 9 bases and J by 1 base, with 21 bases between. This CDR3 spans 16 amino acids. The germline CDR1 and CDR2 sequences are LNHDA and SQIVND (reference sequence).

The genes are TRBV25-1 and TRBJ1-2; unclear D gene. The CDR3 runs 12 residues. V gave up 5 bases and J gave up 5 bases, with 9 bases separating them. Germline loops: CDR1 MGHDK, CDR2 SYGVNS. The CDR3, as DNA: TGTGCCAGCAGTTCCAAGGGATATGGCTACACCTTC. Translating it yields CASSSKGYGYTF.

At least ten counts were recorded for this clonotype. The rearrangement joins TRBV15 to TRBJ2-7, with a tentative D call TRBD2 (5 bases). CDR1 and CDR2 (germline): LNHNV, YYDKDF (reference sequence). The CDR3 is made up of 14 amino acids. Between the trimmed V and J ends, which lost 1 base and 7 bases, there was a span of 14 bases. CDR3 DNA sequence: TGTGCCACCAGCAGAGGCCCCTTTGAGCGGGAGCAGTACTTC. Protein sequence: CATSRGPFEREQYF.

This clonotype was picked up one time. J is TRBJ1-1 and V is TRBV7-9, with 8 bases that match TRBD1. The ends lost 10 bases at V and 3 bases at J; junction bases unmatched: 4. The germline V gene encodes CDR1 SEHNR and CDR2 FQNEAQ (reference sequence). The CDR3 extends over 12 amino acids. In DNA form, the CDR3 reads TGTGCCACCCCGACAGGGGACACTGAAGCTTTCTTT. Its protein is CATPTGDTEAFF.

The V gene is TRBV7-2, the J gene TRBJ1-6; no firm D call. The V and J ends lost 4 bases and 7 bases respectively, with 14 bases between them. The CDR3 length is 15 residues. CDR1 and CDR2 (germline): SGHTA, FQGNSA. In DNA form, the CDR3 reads TGTGCCAGCAGCTCAGTGGGCAGCGTCAATTCACCCCTCCACTTT. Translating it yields CASSSVGSVNSPLHF.

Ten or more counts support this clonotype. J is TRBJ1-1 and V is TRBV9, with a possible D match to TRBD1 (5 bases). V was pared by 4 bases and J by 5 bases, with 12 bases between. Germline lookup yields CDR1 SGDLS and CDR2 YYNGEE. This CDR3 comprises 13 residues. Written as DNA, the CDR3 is TGTGCCAGCAGCCCCACCGGGACGACTGAAGCTTTCTTT. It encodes CASSPTGTTEAFF. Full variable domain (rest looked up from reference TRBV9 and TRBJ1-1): DSGVTQTPKHLITATGQRVTLRCSPRSGDLSVYWYQQSLDQGLQFLIQYYNGEERAKGNILERFSAQQFPDLHSELNLSSLELGDSALYFCASSPTGTTEAFFGQGTRLTVV.

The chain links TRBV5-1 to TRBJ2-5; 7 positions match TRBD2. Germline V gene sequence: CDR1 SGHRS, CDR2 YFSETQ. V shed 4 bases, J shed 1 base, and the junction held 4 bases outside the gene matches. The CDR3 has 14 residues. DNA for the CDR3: TGCGCCAGCAGCCCGGGGGGACGCCAAGAGACCCAGTACTTC. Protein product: CASSPGGRQETQYF.

This CDR3 reads CASSSNPRATGELFF. The CDR3 DNA is TGTGCCAGCAGCTCCAACCCCCGAGCTACCGGGGAGCTGTTTTTT. The rearrangement uses TRBV7-3 and TRBJ2-2; D remains ambiguous. Germline lookup yields CDR1 SGHTA and CDR2 FQGTGA. This CDR3 has 15 residues. Trimming removed 4 bases from V and 5 bases from J, with 14 bases in between. Full variable domain (outside the CDR3, taken from reference TRBV7-3 and TRBJ2-2): GAGVSQTPSNKVTEKGKYVELRCDPISGHTALYWYRQSLGQGPEFLIYFQGTGAADDSGLPNDRFFAVRPEGSVSTLKIQRTERGDSAVYLCASSSNPRATGELFFGEGSRLTVL.

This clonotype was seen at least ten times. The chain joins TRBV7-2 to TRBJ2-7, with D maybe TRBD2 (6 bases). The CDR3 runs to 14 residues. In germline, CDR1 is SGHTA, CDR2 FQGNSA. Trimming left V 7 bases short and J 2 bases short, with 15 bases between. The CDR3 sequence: CASKPVAGPYEQYF. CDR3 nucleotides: TGTGCCAGCAAGCCAGTCGCGGGACCCTACGAGCAGTACTTC.

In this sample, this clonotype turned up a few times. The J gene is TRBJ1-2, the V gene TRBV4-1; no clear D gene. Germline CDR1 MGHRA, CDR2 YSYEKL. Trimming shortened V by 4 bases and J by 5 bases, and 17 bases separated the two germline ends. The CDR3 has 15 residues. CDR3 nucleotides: TGCGCCAGCAGCCTCGGGAGGGTAGGTCGGTATGGCTACACCTTC. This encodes CASSLGRVGRYGYTF.

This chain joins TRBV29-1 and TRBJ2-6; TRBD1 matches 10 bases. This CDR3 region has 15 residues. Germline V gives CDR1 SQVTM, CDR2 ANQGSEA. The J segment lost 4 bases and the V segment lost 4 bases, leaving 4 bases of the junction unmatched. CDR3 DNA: TGCAGCGTTGGACAGGGGGCCACCGGGGCCAACGTCCTGACTTTC. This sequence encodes CSVGQGATGANVLTF.

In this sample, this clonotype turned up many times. This CDR3 reads CASSRTGGLDEQYF. The CDR3 DNA sequence: TGTGCCAGCAGTAGGACAGGGGGCTTGGACGAGCAGTACTTC. The V and J genes are TRBV2 and TRBJ2-7, with TRBD1 identical over 11 bases. Per the germline V gene, CDR1 is SNHLY and CDR2 is FYNNEI. This CDR3 spans 14 amino acids. V shed 5 bases, J shed 5 bases, and the junction held 5 bases outside the gene matches. Filled out from reference TRBV2 and TRBJ2-7, the complete variable domain reads EPEVTQTPSHQVTQMGQEVILRCVPISNHLYFYWYRQILGQKVEFLVSFYNNEISEKSEIFDDQFSVERPDGSNFTLKIRSTKLEDSAMYFCASSRTGGLDEQYFGPGTRLTVT.

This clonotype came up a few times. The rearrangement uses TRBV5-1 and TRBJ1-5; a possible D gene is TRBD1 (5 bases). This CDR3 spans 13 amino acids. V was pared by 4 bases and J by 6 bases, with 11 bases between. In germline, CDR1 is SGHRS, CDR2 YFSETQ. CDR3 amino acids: CASSRDPTQPQHF. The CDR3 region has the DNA TGCGCCAGCAGCCGGGACCCGACTCAGCCCCAGCATTTT.

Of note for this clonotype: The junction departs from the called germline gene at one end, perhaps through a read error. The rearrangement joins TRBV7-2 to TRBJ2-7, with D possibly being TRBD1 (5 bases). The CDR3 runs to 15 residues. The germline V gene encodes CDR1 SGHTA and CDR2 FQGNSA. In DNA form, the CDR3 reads TGTGCCAGCAGCCTCAGTGGACAAGGTGCCTACGGGCAGTACTTC. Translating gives CASSLSGQGAYGQYF. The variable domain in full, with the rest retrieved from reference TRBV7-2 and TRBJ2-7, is GAGVSQSPSNKVTEKGKDVELRCDPISGHTALYWYRQSLGQGLEFLIYFQGNSAPDKSGLPSDRFSAERTGGSVSTLTIQRTQQEDSAVYLCASSLSGQGAYGQYFGPGTRLTVT.

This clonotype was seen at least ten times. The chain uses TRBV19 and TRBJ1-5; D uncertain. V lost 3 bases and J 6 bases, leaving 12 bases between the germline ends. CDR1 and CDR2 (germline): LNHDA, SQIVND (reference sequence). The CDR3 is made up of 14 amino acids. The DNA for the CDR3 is TGTGCCAGTAGTATTGGTGGGCGCGGTCAGCCCCAGCATTTT. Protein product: CASSIGGRGQPQHF.

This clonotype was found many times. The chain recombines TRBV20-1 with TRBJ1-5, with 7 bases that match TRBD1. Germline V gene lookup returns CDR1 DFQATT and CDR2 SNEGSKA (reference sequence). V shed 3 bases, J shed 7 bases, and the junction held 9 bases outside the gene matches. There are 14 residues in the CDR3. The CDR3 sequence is CSARKTGFGQPQHF. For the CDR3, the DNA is TGCAGTGCTAGGAAGACAGGGTTTGGACAGCCCCAGCATTTT.

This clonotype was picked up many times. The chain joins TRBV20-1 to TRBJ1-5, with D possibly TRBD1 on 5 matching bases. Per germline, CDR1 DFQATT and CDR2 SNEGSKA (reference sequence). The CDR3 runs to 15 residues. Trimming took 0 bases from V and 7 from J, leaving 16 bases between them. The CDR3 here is CSAREPRQGRQPQHF. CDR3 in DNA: TGCAGTGCTAGAGAACCGCGGCAGGGCAGACAGCCCCAGCATTTT.